What follows are 8 T cell receptor beta chains derived from one specimen sequenced in a study of T cell clonotyping in hematopoietic cell transplantation. Clones were sequenced by immunoSEQ multiplex PCR, and TCRdb holds only the in-frame ones, with some missing. The data contain 25,000 to 35,000 clones, approximately 94% of them singletons. Time point indicated: recipient sample about 28 days before transplant, after cytoreduction. The sequencing used peripheral blood mononuclear cells, collected before stem cell transplant. Receptor source: a man between 45 and 60 years old with acute myeloid leukemia. Some clones in this sample may be carry-over from other donors' samples.

The J gene is TRBJ1-4, the V gene TRBV7-9; D gene unclear. Germline CDR1 SEHNR, CDR2 FQNEAQ (reference sequence). V dropped 3 bases and J dropped 8 bases, with 16 bases sitting between them. The CDR3 length is 15 residues. The chain's CDR3 is CASSLPLGGYEKLFF. The CDR3 coding sequence is TGTGCCAGCAGCTTGCCCCTCGGAGGGTACGAAAAACTGTTTTTT.

The chain carries TRBV6-6 and TRBJ2-3, with 10 bases identical to TRBD1. With V trimmed by 6 bases and J by 5 bases, 8 bases remained unmatched. This CDR3 spans 15 amino acids. Germline V gives CDR1 MNHNY, CDR2 SVGAGI (reference sequence). The CDR3 is CASSLDRGREDTQYF. For the CDR3, the DNA is TGTGCCAGCAGCCTCGACAGGGGGCGGGAAGATACGCAGTATTTT.

This clone occurred once. The chain has TRBV19 and TRBJ2-7; 8 bases map to TRBD2. Germline loops: CDR1 LNHDA, CDR2 SQIVND (reference sequence). The CDR3 is made up of 14 amino acids. With 4 bases clipped from V and 2 bases from J, the junction kept 4 bases outside the gene matches. CDR3 nucleotide sequence: TGTGCCAGTAGTACCCGGGAGGGGACCTACGAGCAGTACTTC. Translating gives CASSTREGTYEQYF.

This rearrangement joins TRBV9 to TRBJ2-7; 7 nucleotides match TRBD1. With 4 bases clipped from V and 1 base from J, the junction kept 5 bases outside the gene matches. The CDR3 extends over 14 amino acids. Germline loops: CDR1 SGDLS, CDR2 YYNGEE. In DNA form, the CDR3 reads TGTGCCAGCAGCAGGGGGCGGGCGTCCTACGAGCAGTACTTC. It is translated as CASSRGRASYEQYF.

This chain uses TRBV9 with TRBJ1-2; a weak D match, TRBD1 (6 bases). Germline-derived CDR1 and CDR2 are SGDLS and YYNGEE. The ends were cut back, 4 bases at V and 2 bases at J, with 18 bases in the middle. The CDR3 spans 16 residues. The CDR3 DNA sequence: TGTGCCAGCAGCTCAATGGGTACAGGGCCAAACTATGGCTACACCTTC. It yields the protein CASSSMGTGPNYGYTF.

The chain has TRBV7-2 and TRBJ1-4; D gene ambiguous. Germline CDR1 SGHTA, CDR2 FQGNSA. V was shortened by 5 bases and J by 4 bases, with 5 bases between the two germline ends. The CDR3 spans 12 residues. The CDR3 nucleotides are TGTGCCAGCAGCCTTGTTAATGAAAAACTGTTTTTT. It yields the protein CASSLVNEKLFF.

This clone came up once. The rearrangement uses TRBV7-9 and TRBJ1-4; possibly TRBD1 for D (6 bases). Germline CDR1 is SEHNR and CDR2 is FQNEAQ (reference sequence). CDR3 length: 14 residues. Trimming took 3 bases from V and 7 from J, leaving 12 bases between them. CDR3 loop: CASSFFGGGEKLFF. The CDR3 bases are TGTGCCAGCAGCTTTTTCGGGGGCGGTGAAAAACTGTTTTTT.

The chain combines TRBV9 with TRBJ2-7; 7 nucleotides agree with TRBD2. Looked up from germline, CDR1 is SGDLS and CDR2 is YYNGEE. This CDR3 is built from 15 residues. Trimming at V came to 3 bases and at J to 5 bases, leaving 11 bases not matched to a gene. CDR3 region: CASSERGGRIDEQYF. CDR3 bases: TGTGCCAGCAGCGAGCGGGGCGGGAGAATCGACGAGCAGTACTTC.